A single sample is the source of the 3 T cell receptor beta chains below, sequenced in a study of blood T cells in healthy people across ages. Using a J-beta primer mix together with a sample-barcoded 5' primer, a second PCR was run for roughly 6 to 11 cycles. TCRdb used MiXCR to reprocess the 5' RACE reads, holding one entry per CDR3 protein. The sample carries roughly 500,000 distinct CDR3 sequences, roughly a quarter recorded once. The specimen was blood. Receptor source: a woman in her 70s in good health.

The J gene is TRBJ2-5, the V gene TRBV5-1; TRBD1 matches 7 bases. The CDR3 is made up of 15 amino acids. V shed 4 bases and J 1 base; nucleotides not matched to a gene: 7. CDR1 is SGHRS, CDR2 YFSETQ, per germline. The CDR3: CASSTGTATQETQYF. CDR3 nucleotide sequence: TGCGCCAGCAGCACGGGGACAGCGACCCAAGAGACCCAGTACTTC. Using reference TRBV5-1 and TRBJ2-5 for the parts outside the CDR3, the full variable domain is KAGVTQTPRYLIKTRGQQVTLSCSPISGHRSVSWYQQTPGQGLQFLFEYFSETQRNKGNFPGRFSGRQFSNSRSEMNVSTLELGDSALYLCASSTGTATQETQYFGPGTRLLVL.

This clonotype was picked up a small number of times. This chain links TRBV6-2 or TRBV6-3 with TRBJ1-5, with D perhaps TRBD1 (6 bases). The V end was cut by 0 bases, the J end by 7 bases, with 10 bases between. Germline loops: CDR1 MNHEY, CDR2 SVGEGT. The CDR3 is 14 amino acids. Here the CDR3 DNA reads TGTGCCAGCAGTTACTCTGGGGGCTGGCAGCCCCAGCATTTT. Translating gives CASSYSGGWQPQHF.

The rearrangement uses TRBV29-1 and TRBJ2-1; D is unclear. Trimming shortened V by 5 bases and J by 7 bases, and 12 bases separated the two germline ends. CDR1 is SQVTM and CDR2 is ANQGSEA in the germline V gene. This CDR3 is built from 12 residues. The CDR3 DNA follows: TGCAGCGTTTGGCAGAGGCCTAATGAGCAGTTCTTC. This sequence encodes CSVWQRPNEQFF.